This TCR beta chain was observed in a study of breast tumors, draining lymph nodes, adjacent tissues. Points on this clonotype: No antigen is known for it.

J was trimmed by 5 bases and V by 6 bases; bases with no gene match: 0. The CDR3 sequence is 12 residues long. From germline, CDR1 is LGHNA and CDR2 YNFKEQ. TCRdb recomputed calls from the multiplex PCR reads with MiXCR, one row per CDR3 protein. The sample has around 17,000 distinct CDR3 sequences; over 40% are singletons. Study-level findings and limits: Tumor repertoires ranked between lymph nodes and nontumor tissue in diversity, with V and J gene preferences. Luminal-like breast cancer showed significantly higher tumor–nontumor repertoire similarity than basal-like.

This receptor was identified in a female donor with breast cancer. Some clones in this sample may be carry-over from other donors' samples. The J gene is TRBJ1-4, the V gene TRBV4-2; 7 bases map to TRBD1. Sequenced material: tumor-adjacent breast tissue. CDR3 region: CASRQGNEKLFF. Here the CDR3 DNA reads TGTGCCAGCAGACAGGGGAATGAAAAACTGTTTTTT.